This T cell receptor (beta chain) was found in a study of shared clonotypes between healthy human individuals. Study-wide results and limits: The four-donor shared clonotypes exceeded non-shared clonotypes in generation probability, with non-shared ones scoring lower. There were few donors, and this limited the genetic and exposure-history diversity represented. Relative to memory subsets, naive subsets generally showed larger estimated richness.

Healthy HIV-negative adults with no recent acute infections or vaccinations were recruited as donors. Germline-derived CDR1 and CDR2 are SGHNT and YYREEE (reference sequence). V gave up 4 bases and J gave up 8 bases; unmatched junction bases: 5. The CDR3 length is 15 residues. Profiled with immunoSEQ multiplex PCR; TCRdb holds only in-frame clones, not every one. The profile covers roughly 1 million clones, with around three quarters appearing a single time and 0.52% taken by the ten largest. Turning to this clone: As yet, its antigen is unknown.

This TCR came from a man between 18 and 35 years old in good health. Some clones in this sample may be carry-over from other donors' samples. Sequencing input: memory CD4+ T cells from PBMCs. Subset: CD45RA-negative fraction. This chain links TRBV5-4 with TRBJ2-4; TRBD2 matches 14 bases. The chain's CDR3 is CASSQGLAGADIQYF. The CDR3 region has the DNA TGTGCCAGCAGCCAGGGACTAGCGGGAGCAGACATTCAGTACTTC.